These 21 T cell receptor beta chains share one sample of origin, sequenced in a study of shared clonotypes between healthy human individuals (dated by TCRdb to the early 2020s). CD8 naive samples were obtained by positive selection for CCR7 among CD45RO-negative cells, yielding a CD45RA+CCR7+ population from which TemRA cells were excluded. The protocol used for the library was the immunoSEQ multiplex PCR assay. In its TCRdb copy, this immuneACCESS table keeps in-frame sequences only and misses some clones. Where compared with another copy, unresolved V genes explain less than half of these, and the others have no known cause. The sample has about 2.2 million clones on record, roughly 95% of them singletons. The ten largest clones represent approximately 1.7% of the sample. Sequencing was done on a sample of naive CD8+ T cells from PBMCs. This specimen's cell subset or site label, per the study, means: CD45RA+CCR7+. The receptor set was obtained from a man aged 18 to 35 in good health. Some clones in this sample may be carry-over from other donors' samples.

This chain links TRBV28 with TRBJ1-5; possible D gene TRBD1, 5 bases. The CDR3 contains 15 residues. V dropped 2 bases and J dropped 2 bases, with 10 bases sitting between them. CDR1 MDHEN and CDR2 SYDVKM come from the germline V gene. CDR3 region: CASSLIGAGNQPQHF. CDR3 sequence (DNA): TGTGCCAGCAGTTTAATCGGGGCGGGCAATCAGCCCCAGCATTTT.

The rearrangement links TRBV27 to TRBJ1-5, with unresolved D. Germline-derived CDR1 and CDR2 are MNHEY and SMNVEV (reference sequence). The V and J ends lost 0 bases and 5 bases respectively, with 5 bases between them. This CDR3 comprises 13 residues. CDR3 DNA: TGTGCCAGCAGTTTATCTGATTATCAGCCCCAGCATTTT. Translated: CASSLSDYQPQHF.

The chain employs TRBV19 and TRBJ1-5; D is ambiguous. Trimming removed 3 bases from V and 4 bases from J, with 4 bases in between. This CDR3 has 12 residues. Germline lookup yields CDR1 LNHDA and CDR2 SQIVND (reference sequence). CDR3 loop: CASSIWNQPQHF. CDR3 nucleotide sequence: TGTGCCAGTAGTATTTGGAATCAGCCCCAGCATTTT.

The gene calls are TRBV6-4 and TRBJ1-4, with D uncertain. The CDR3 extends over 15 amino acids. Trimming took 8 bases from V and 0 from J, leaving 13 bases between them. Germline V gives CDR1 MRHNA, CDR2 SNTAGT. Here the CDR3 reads CASPGSVATNEKLFF. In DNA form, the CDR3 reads TGTGCCAGCCCCGGTTCCGTTGCAACTAATGAAAAACTGTTTTTT.

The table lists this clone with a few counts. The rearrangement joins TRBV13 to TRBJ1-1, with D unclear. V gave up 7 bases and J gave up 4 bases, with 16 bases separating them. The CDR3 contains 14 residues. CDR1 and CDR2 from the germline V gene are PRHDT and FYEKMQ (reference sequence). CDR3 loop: CASILEGISTEAFF. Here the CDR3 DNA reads TGTGCCAGCATCCTAGAAGGGATCTCCACTGAAGCTTTCTTT.

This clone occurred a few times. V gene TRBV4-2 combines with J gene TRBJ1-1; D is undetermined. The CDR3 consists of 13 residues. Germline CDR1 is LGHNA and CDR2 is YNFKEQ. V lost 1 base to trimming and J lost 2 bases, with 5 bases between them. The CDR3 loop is CASSQVGNTEAFF. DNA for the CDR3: TGTGCCAGCAGCCAAGTTGGTAACACTGAAGCTTTCTTT.

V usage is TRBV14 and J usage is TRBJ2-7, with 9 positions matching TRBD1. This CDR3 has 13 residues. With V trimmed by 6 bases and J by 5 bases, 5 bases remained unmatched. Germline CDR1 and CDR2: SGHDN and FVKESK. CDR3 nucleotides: TGTGCCAGCAGACCTACAGGGGGCGACGAGCAGTACTTC. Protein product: CASRPTGGDEQYF.

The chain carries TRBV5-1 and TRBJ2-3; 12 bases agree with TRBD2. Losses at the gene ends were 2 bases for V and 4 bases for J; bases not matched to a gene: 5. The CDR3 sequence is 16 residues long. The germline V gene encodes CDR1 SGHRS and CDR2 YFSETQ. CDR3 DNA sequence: TGCGCCAGCAGCTTTTCTAGCGGGAGGGCCGCAGATACGCAGTATTTT. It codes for CASSFSSGRAADTQYF.

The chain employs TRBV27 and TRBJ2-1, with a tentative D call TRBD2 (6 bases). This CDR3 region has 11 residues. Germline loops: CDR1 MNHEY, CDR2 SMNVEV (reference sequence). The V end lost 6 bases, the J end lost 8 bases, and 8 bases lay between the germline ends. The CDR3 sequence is CASSAGYEQFF. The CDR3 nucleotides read TGTGCCAGCAGCGCGGGATATGAGCAGTTCTTC.

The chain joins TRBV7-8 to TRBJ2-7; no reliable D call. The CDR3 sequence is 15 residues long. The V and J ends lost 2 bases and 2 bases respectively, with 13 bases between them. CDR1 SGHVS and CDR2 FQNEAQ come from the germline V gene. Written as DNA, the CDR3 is TGTGCCAGCAGCTTAAACAAAGACGCTACCTACGAGCAGTACTTC. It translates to CASSLNKDATYEQYF.

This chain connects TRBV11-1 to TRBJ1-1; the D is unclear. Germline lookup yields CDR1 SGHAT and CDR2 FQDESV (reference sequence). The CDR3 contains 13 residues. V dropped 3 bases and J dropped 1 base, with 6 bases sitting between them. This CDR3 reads CASSFGENTEAFF. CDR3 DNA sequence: TGTGCCAGCAGCTTCGGGGAGAACACTGAAGCTTTCTTT.

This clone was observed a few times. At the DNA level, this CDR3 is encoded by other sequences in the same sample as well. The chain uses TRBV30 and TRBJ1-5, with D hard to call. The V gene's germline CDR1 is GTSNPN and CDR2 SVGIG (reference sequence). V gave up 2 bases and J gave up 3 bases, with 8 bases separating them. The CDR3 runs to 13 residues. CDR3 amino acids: CAWSWGNNQPQHF. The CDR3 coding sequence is TGTGCCTGGAGTTGGGGAAACAATCAGCCCCAGCATTTT.

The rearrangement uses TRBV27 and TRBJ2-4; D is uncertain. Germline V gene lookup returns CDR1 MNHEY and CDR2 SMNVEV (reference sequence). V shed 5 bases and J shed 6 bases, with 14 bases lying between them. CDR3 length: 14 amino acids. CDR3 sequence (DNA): TGTGCCAGCAGTCCGAGAGTGGGTGGAAACATTCAGTACTTC. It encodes CASSPRVGGNIQYF.

The CDR3 spells CASTRTSGSWADTQYF. The CDR3 DNA reads as TGTGCCAGCACCAGGACTAGCGGGAGTTGGGCAGATACGCAGTATTTT. The genes are TRBV7-6 and TRBJ2-3, with 13 bases lining up with TRBD2. V lost 7 bases and J lost 4; bases outside the gene matches: 8. Germline loops: CDR1 SGHVS, CDR2 FNYEAQ. There are 16 residues in the CDR3.

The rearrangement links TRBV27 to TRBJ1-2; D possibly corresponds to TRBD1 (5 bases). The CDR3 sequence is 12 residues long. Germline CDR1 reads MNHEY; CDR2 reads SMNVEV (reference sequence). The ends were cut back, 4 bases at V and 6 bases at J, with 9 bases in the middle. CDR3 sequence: CASSSGAHGYTF. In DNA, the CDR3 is TGTGCCAGCAGTTCTGGGGCGCATGGCTACACCTTC.

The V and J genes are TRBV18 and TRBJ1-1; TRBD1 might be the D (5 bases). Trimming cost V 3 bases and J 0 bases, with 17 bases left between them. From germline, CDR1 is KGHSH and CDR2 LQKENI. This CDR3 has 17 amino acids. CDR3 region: CASSPTSGRGMNTEAFF. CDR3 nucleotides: TGTGCCAGCTCACCCACTTCCGGGCGGGGGATGAACACTGAAGCTTTCTTT.

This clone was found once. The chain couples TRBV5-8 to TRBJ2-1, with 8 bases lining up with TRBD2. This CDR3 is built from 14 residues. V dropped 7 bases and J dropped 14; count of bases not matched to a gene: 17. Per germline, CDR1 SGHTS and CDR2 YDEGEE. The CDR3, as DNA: TGTGCCAGCGGGAGAGGAGACCCTAGCGGGTTGGAGTTCTTC. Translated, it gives CASGRGDPSGLEFF.

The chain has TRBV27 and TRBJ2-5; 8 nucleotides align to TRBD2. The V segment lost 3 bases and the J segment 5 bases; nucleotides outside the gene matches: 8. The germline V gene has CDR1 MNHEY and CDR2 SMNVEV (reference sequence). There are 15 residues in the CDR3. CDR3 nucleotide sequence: TGTGCCAGCAGTTTGGCAGCGGGAGCGGCGGAGACCCAGTACTTC. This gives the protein CASSLAAGAAETQYF.

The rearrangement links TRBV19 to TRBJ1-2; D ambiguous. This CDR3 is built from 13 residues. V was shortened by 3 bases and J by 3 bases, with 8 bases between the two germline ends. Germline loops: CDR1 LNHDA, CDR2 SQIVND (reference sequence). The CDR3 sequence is CASSMRSDYGYTF. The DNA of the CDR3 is TGTGCCAGTAGTATGAGGTCAGACTATGGCTACACCTTC.

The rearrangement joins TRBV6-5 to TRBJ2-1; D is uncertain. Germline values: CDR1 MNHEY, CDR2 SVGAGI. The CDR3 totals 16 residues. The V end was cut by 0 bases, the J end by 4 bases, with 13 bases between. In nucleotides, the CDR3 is TGTGCCAGCAGTTACTCGAACGGCGGACCATACAATGAGCAGTTCTTC. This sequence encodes CASSYSNGGPYNEQFF.

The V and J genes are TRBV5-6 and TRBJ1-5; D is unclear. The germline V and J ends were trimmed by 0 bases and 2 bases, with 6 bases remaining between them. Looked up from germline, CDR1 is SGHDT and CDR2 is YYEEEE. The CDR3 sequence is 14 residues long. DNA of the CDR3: TGTGCCAGCAGCTTGGTTACAGGCAATCAGCCCCAGCATTTT. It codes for CASSLVTGNQPQHF.